This TCR beta chain was observed in a study of T cell repertoires in cytomegalovirus infection. TCRdb reprocessed the reads via MiXCR and lists one record per CDR3 protein. The sample has fewer than 350,000 distinct CDR3 sequences, about a sixth seen once. Germline V gives CDR1 MDHEN, CDR2 SYDVKM. The CDR3 loop spans 15 amino acids. Trimming at V came to 4 bases and at J to 2 bases, leaving 4 bases not matched to a gene. This clonotype was seen ten or more times. Material: PBMCs. The chain combines TRBV28 with TRBJ2-1; TRBD2 aligns across 8 bases. The clonotype originates from a human donor in good health (CMV status not recorded). Some clones in this sample may be carry-over from other donors' samples. The CDR3 reads CASSSGGGPYNEQFF. The CDR3 bases are TGTGCCAGCAGTTCGGGGGGGGGCCCCTACAATGAGCAGTTCTTC.